This T cell receptor beta chain was sequenced during a study of blood T cell repertoires in COVID-19. Study summary: Specimens from acute and convalescent COVID-19 originated in the United States, Italy and Spain. T cells, B-cell-depleted T cells, or PBMCs provided the cDNA or gDNA that served as material.

In the original analysis: By means of reference gene primer amplification, nucleated cell counts were estimated. Generated by immunoSEQ multiplex PCR, the TCRdb table keeps only in-frame clones and is missing some. The V and J calls and clone size were taken over from that table, and D and trimming were inferred from the DNA. Counted here are fewer than 250,000 clones, 85% to 90% occurring once; the ten biggest clones make up approximately 2.6%. Trimming removed 3 bases from V and 0 bases from J; junction bases left unmatched: 4. The V gene's germline CDR1 is LNHDA and CDR2 SQIVND (reference sequence). This CDR3 comprises 15 residues.

V gene TRBV19 combines with J gene TRBJ1-1; 7 bases are shared with TRBD1. The receptor was derived from a man between 25 and 39 years old with COVID-19, enrolled during active disease. The material sequenced was peripheral blood. In nucleotides, the CDR3 is TGTGCCAGTAGTATCTCCGACAGGGTGAACACTGAAGCTTTCTTT. It codes for CASSISDRVNTEAFF.